This entry lists 27 T cell receptor beta chains sequenced from one sample in a study of T cells after yellow fever vaccination. TCRdb called the 5' RACE reads again in MiXCR, with one record for every CDR3 protein. The sample has some 350,000 distinct CDR3 sequences, approximately 4.2% seen once; the top ten hold roughly 24%. The sequenced sample was PBMCs, obtained 5 days after the yellow fever booster vaccination. The receptors were sampled from a man younger than 30 who received the YFV17D yellow fever vaccine.

This clonotype came up many times. The chain recombines TRBV4-1 with TRBJ1-2; D unclear. V was trimmed by 4 bases and J by 0 bases, leaving 12 bases between them. Germline assignment: CDR1 MGHRA and CDR2 YSYEKL. This CDR3 region has 15 residues. Here the CDR3 reads CASSPGLQTNYGYTF. CDR3 DNA: TGCGCCAGCAGCCCCGGGCTTCAAACTAACTATGGCTACACCTTC.

In its sample, this clonotype was seen a few times. The V gene is TRBV25-1, the J gene TRBJ2-7; no reliable D call. The CDR3 runs 13 residues. Looked up from germline, CDR1 is MGHDK and CDR2 is SYGVNS. Trimming cost V 5 bases and J 2 bases, with 10 bases left between them. CDR3 sequence reads: CASSPLGTYEQYV. The CDR3 nucleotides are TGTGCCAGCAGTCCTCTGGGGACCTACGAGCAGTACGTC.

This clonotype was observed a handful of times. The chain couples TRBV14 to TRBJ2-3; TRBD2 matches 10 bases. Trimming took 1 base from V and 5 from J; bases not matched to a gene: 9. The CDR3 extends over 17 amino acids. Germline assignment: CDR1 SGHDN and CDR2 FVKESK. The CDR3 here is CASSQARTSGPRDTQYF. CDR3 bases: TGTGCCAGCAGCCAAGCCAGGACTAGCGGACCCAGAGATACGCAGTATTTT.

The V gene is TRBV30, the J gene TRBJ2-4, with D possibly being TRBD2 (7 bases). This CDR3 has 13 residues. V shed 7 bases and J shed 3 bases, with 13 bases lying between them. Germline values: CDR1 GTSNPN, CDR2 SVGIG (reference sequence). The chain's CDR3 is CAFNREGKNIQYF. For the CDR3, the DNA is TGTGCCTTCAACAGGGAGGGCAAAAACATTCAGTACTTC. The full variable domain, rest sourced from reference TRBV30 and TRBJ2-4, is SQTIHQWPATLVQPVGSPLSLECTVEGTSNPNLYWYRQAAGRGLQLLFYSVGIGQISSEVPQNLSASRPQDRQFILSSKKLLLSDSGFYLCAFNREGKNIQYFGAGTRLSVL.

There are a few counts of this clonotype. The V gene is TRBV11-2, the J gene TRBJ2-1, with 7 bases fitting TRBD2. V lost 0 bases and J lost 6; bases outside the gene matches: 5. The CDR3 contains 15 residues. In germline, CDR1 is SGHAT, CDR2 FQNNGV. The CDR3 coding sequence is TGTGCCAGCAGCTTAGATCGGGCTAGCGGCAATGAGCAGTTCTTC. This encodes CASSLDRASGNEQFF. Drawing the rest from reference TRBV11-2 and TRBJ2-1, the complete variable domain is EAGVAQSPRYKIIEKRQSVAFWCNPISGHATLYWYQQILGQGPKLLIQFQNNGVVDDSQLPKDRFSAERLKGVDSTLKIQPAKLEDSAVYLCASSLDRASGNEQFFGPGTRLTVL.

This clonotype has ten or more counts. This sequence joins TRBV7-2 and TRBJ1-2, with D tentatively TRBD1 (5 bases). The V and J ends lost 1 base and 4 bases respectively, with 7 bases between them. The CDR3 consists of 13 residues. The germline CDR1 and CDR2 sequences are SGHTA and FQGNSA. This chain's CDR3 is CASSLGQLYGYTF. CDR3 nucleotides: TGTGCCAGCAGCTTAGGACAGCTCTATGGCTACACCTTC.

The rearrangement links TRBV27 to TRBJ1-6; D gene unclear. V lost 8 bases, J lost 5 bases, and 7 bases lay in between. Germline assignment: CDR1 MNHEY and CDR2 SMNVEV (reference sequence). The CDR3 has 12 amino acids. DNA of the CDR3: TGTGCCAGCTCTCCGAATAATTCACCCCTCCACTTT. Encoded protein: CASSPNNSPLHF.

This clonotype has a handful of counts. J is TRBJ2-7 and V is TRBV5-4; D might be TRBD1 or TRBD2, each matching 5 bases. CDR1 is SGHNT, CDR2 YYREEE, per germline (reference sequence). Trimming took off 3 bases at V and 0 bases at J, with 10 bases between the two ends. This CDR3 region has 14 residues. CDR3 nucleotides: TGTGCCAGCAGCTGGGACGGCTTCTCCTACGAGCAGTACGTC. This gives the protein CASSWDGFSYEQYV.

In its sample, this clonotype was seen a few times. The chain combines TRBV28 with TRBJ1-2; 8 bases are shared with TRBD1. V shed 6 bases and J 8 bases; nucleotides not matched to a gene: 14. The CDR3 loop spans 15 amino acids. Germline CDR1 is MDHEN and CDR2 is SYDVKM. CDR3 loop: CASSPPGQGAEGYTF. CDR3 in DNA: TGTGCCAGCAGCCCCCCCGGGCAGGGGGCGGAAGGCTACACCTTC.

This clonotype was recorded a few times. V is TRBV11-2 and J is TRBJ2-4; D assignment may be TRBD1 or TRBD2 (5 bases each). CDR1 and CDR2 from the germline V gene are SGHAT and FQNNGV. The ends were cut back, 4 bases at V and 0 bases at J, with 13 bases in the middle. This CDR3 region has 16 residues. For the CDR3, the DNA is TGTGCCAGCAGCTCGGGACCTACAATAGCCAAAAACATTCAGTACTTC. Amino acids: CASSSGPTIAKNIQYF. The full variable domain, in which reference TRBV11-2 and TRBJ2-4 provide the parts outside the CDR3, is EAGVAQSPRYKIIEKRQSVAFWCNPISGHATLYWYQQILGQGPKLLIQFQNNGVVDDSQLPKDRFSAERLKGVDSTLKIQPAKLEDSAVYLCASSSGPTIAKNIQYFGAGTRLSVL.

The CDR3 nucleotides are TGCGCCAGCACGGACAGGGGGCTCGATGGCTACACCTTC. It yields the protein CASTDRGLDGYTF. The gene calls are TRBV5-1 and TRBJ1-2, with TRBD1 matching over 11 bases. The CDR3 is made up of 13 amino acids. Germline V lookup: CDR1 SGHRS, CDR2 YFSETQ. V shed 6 bases, J shed 6 bases, and the junction held 4 bases outside the gene matches.

This clonotype was seen many times. The chain uses TRBV11-1 and TRBJ2-5; possible D gene TRBD2, 5 bases. Trimming stripped 5 bases from V and 7 bases from J, with 17 bases between. Germline CDR1 is SGHAT and CDR2 is FQDESV (reference sequence). This CDR3 has 14 residues. The CDR3 bases are TGTGCCAGCAGCCCGGGGAATGAGGTTGGGACCCAGTACTTC. Translation: CASSPGNEVGTQYF.

This clonotype was counted between two and nine times. This sequence joins TRBV12-3 or TRBV12-4 and TRBJ2-3; D is ambiguous. Trimming took 7 bases from V and 3 from J, leaving 8 bases between them. This CDR3 comprises 12 residues. This chain's CDR3 is CASTLRTDTQYF. CDR3 nucleotide sequence: TGTGCCAGCACTCTTCGGACAGATACGCAGTATTTT.

The chain has TRBV12-3 or TRBV12-4 and TRBJ1-1; possibly TRBD1 for D (6 bases). The CDR3 contains 11 residues. Trimming left V 6 bases short and J 7 bases short, with 9 bases between. CDR3 nucleotide sequence: TGTGCCAGCAGACAGGGAATTGAAGCTTTCTTT. The encoded protein is CASRQGIEAFF.

There are many counts of this clonotype. This chain uses TRBV11-2 with TRBJ2-7; D possibly matches TRBD1 or TRBD2 (6 bases each). This CDR3 is built from 14 residues. Germline CDR1 is SGHAT and CDR2 is FQNNGV. Trimming took off 5 bases at V and 3 bases at J, with 14 bases between the two ends. The CDR3 loop reads CASSPGRQDYEQYF. CDR3 coding DNA: TGTGCCAGCAGCCCCGGGAGACAGGACTACGAGCAGTACTTC.

This clonotype was seen only a few times. The chain has TRBV12-5 and TRBJ2-6; the D gene is possibly TRBD2 (6 bases). Germline assignment: CDR1 LGHNT and CDR2 FRNRAP. V lost 0 bases and J lost 2, with 14 bases in between. The CDR3 is made up of 18 amino acids. This chain's CDR3 is CASGLVDDGEAGANVLTF. The CDR3 nucleotides read TGTGCTAGTGGTTTGGTGGATGATGGGGAGGCTGGGGCCAACGTCCTGACTTTC.

Only a few counts were recorded for this clonotype. The J gene is TRBJ1-5, the V gene TRBV15; D uncertain. This CDR3 region has 15 residues. Trimming left V 5 bases short and J 4 bases short, with 15 bases between. CDR1 is LNHNV, CDR2 YYDKDF, per germline (reference sequence). The CDR3 coding sequence is TGTGCCACCAGCCATTATGGGGTCAGAAATCAGCCCCAGCATTTT. Amino acid sequence: CATSHYGVRNQPQHF.

This clonotype came up many times. The rearrangement uses TRBV20-1 and TRBJ2-1; D possibly uses TRBD1 or TRBD2 (7 bases each). Trimming took off 5 bases at V and 6 bases at J, with 14 bases between the two ends. CDR3 length: 13 residues. Germline loops: CDR1 DFQATT, CDR2 SNEGSKA (reference sequence). CDR3 in DNA: TGCAGTGCTCCTCGCAGGGGGGGCAATGAGCAGTTCTTC. Protein: CSAPRRGGNEQFF.

This clonotype occurred a few times. This sequence joins TRBV5-6 and TRBJ1-6; D gene uncertain. Germline loops: CDR1 SGHDT, CDR2 YYEEEE. This CDR3 contains 15 residues. The ends were cut back, 1 base at V and 7 bases at J, with 12 bases in the middle. CDR3 protein: CASSLRVQPNSPLHF. The CDR3 bases are TGTGCCAGCAGCTTGAGGGTACAGCCGAATTCACCCCTCCACTTT.

This clonotype has at least ten counts. In DNA form, the CDR3 reads TGTGCCAATTCCGGGACAGGGGTCTCTGGGGCCAACGTCCTGACTTTC. Its translation is CANSGTGVSGANVLTF. The V call is TRBV10-3, the J call TRBJ2-6; 10 bases are shared with TRBD1. The CDR3 has 16 residues. Germline V CDR1 and CDR2: ENHRY, SYGVKD. V shed 10 bases, J shed 0 bases, and the junction held 6 bases outside the gene matches.

The chain recombines TRBV7-7 with TRBJ2-1; 7 bases are a match to TRBD2. V lost 5 bases, J lost 2 bases, and 6 bases stayed unmatched. The CDR3 extends over 15 amino acids. Germline lookup yields CDR1 SSHAT and CDR2 FNYEAQ (reference sequence). DNA of the CDR3: TGTGCCAGCAGCCCCACTAGCGAGGCCTACAATGAGCAGTTCTTC. This codes for CASSPTSEAYNEQFF.

The V call is TRBV12-3 or TRBV12-4, the J call TRBJ1-5, with D maybe TRBD1 (5 bases). The CDR3 extends over 16 amino acids. V was pared by 1 base and J by 4 bases, with 14 bases between. This CDR3 is CASSLGGGFRNQPQHF. The CDR3 bases are TGTGCCAGCAGTTTAGGGGGGGGGTTCAGGAATCAGCCCCAGCATTTT.

This clonotype has just a few counts. The chain carries TRBV7-9 and TRBJ1-2; 7 nucleotides agree with TRBD1. The germline gives CDR1 SEHNR, CDR2 FQNEAQ (reference sequence). With V trimmed by 7 bases and J by 5 bases, 13 bases remained unmatched. The CDR3 consists of 15 residues. The CDR3 nucleotides read TGTGCCAGCATCCCCGGAGGGCAGGGGGTTTATGGCTACACCTTC. The encoded protein is CASIPGGQGVYGYTF. The whole variable domain, remainder taken from reference TRBV7-9 and TRBJ1-2, is DTGVSQNPRHKITKRGQNVTFRCDPISEHNRLYWYRQTLGQGPEFLTYFQNEAQLEKSRLLSDRFSAERPKGSFSTLEIQRTEQGDSAMYLCASIPGGQGVYGYTFGSGTRLTVV.

This clonotype was detected only a few times. This chain connects TRBV6-2 or TRBV6-3 to TRBJ2-7; 10 nucleotides align to TRBD2. V was clipped by 7 bases and J by 2 bases; unmatched bases: 5. This CDR3 contains 14 residues. CDR1 is MNHEY, CDR2 SVGEGT, per germline. This chain's CDR3 is CASTRTSGTYEQYV. The DNA for the CDR3 is TGTGCCAGCACCCGGACTAGCGGTACCTACGAGCAGTACGTC.

This clonotype was detected only a few times. J is TRBJ2-1 and V is TRBV19, with TRBD2 matching over 9 bases. V shed 8 bases and J 4 bases; nucleotides not matched to a gene: 12. CDR3 length equals 16 residues. Germline CDR1 and CDR2: LNHDA and SQIVND (reference sequence). CDR3 sequence reads: CASGRNSGGTYNEQFF. Written as DNA, the CDR3 is TGTGCCAGTGGCCGGAATAGCGGGGGAACGTACAATGAGCAGTTCTTC. Looking up the rest from reference TRBV19 and TRBJ2-1 gives the full variable domain: DGGITQSPKYLFRKEGQNVTLSCEQNLNHDAMYWYRQDPGQGLRLIYYSQIVNDFQKGDIAEGYSVSREKKESFPLTVTSAQKNPTAFYLCASGRNSGGTYNEQFFGPGTRLTVL.

This chain connects TRBV7-9 to TRBJ2-5; D unresolved. CDR3 length: 15 residues. Germline lookup yields CDR1 SEHNR and CDR2 FQNEAQ (reference sequence). Trimming took off 1 base at V and 3 bases at J, with 12 bases between the two ends. CDR3 region: CASSLVVGSKETQYF. The CDR3 DNA reads as TGTGCCAGCAGCTTAGTGGTGGGTTCCAAAGAGACCCAGTACTTC.

The V call is TRBV7-9, the J call TRBJ1-2; 7 bases map to TRBD1. The V gene end was trimmed by 3 bases and the J gene end by 7 bases; junction bases not matched to a gene: 20. This CDR3 contains 18 residues. The V gene's germline CDR1 is SEHNR and CDR2 FQNEAQ (reference sequence). The CDR3 here is CASSFLPGQSPVVSGYTF. In DNA form, the CDR3 reads TGTGCCAGCAGCTTCCTACCGGGACAGAGTCCTGTCGTATCTGGCTACACCTTC. The full variable domain, its missing parts supplied by reference TRBV7-9 and TRBJ1-2, is DTGVSQNPRHKITKRGQNVTFRCDPISEHNRLYWYRQTLGQGPEFLTYFQNEAQLEKSRLLSDRFSAERPKGSFSTLEIQRTEQGDSAMYLCASSFLPGQSPVVSGYTFGSGTRLTVV.